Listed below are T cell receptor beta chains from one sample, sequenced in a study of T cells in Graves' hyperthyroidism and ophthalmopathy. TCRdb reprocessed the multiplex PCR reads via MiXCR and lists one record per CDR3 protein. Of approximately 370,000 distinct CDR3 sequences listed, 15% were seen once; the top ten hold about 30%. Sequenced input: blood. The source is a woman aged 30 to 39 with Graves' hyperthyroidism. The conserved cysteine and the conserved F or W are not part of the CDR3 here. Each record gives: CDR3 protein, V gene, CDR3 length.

ASSLSPETEAF TRBV28 11
ASSLRLAGDETQY TRBV7-9 13
SAPSGLAFEQF TRBV20-1 11
ASSLRGLAGVYTQY TRBV12-3/TRBV12-4 14
ASSPGIIVNEQY TRBV28 12
ASTSEDEQY TRBV7-9 9
ASSSQTLAEQF TRBV27 11
SARAQATNEKLF TRBV20-1 12
ASSPARYEQY TRBV7-2 10
ASSQPSGRQVDEQF TRBV3-1 14
ASRTHGRISGNTIY TRBV28 14
ASSLAGEGFGETQY TRBV7-2 14
ASSANWDNYGYT TRBV2 12
ASRPDRPNEKLF TRBV7-9 12
ASSLDPATETQY TRBV7-8 12
ASSLLGDYGYT TRBV5-1 11
SYRGAGYNEQF TRBV29-1 11
AWRKTGGQPQH TRBV30 11
ASIVGTSGPYEQY TRBV11-2 13
ASSLGTILSNTGELF TRBV11-3 15
ASSYGMEQY TRBV6-5 9
ASSLGYARAQPQH TRBV5-8 13
ASSQDSQGSYEQY TRBV3-1 13
ATSRDGGAYEQY TRBV15 12
ASSTGTDNSPLH TRBV7-9 12
ASSEVFSNQPQH TRBV6-4 12
AWSVTGDSPREAF TRBV30 13
ASRDDGTQETQY TRBV6-1 12
ATQGSPEGNQPQH TRBV2 13
ASSQDRGWGVDQPQH TRBV3-1 15
ASSSGDGRAIDEQF TRBV5-4 14
ASSESGTESYEQY TRBV25-1 13
SVGQDLYEQY TRBV29-1 10
AISDSVRTDTQY TRBV10-3 12
ASTQGQATNEQF TRBV9 12
ASSYTAPNPPLH TRBV6-5 12
ASSPAGQVEQF TRBV18 11
ASMGPSGVTEAF TRBV10-2 12
ASSESDDTQY TRBV2 10
ASRRSQGRSTDTQY TRBV5-1 14
SVRGQGPNSPLH TRBV29-1 12
ASSRASGANVLT TRBV27 12
ASSIRQASSGANVLT TRBV19 15
ASSLGGRPAYNEQF TRBV12-3/TRBV12-4 14
ASSYWGPYEQY TRBV6-2/TRBV6-3 11
ASSSSLTAGTTEAF TRBV18 14